What follows is one T cell receptor beta chain and its context. This clone was observed many times. No antigen is known for it. No base-level quality is on record; no much larger clone is a single base apart. This entry is derived from a study of blood T cell repertoires in COVID-19 (dated by TCRdb to about 2020). Notes on the research overall: Samples covering the acute and convalescent phases of COVID-19 were provided by collaborators in the United States, Italy and Spain. Where available, HLA class I and class II types were obtained from metadata supplied by the sample provider rather than from assay-based typing. The material from the prospective study consisted of cDNA or gDNA derived from T cells, B-cell-depleted T cells, or PBMCs. Samples were obtained from the ongoing ImmuneRACE study (first 160 participants) and from 950 to 1,500 subjects provided by 6 global collaborators. A de-identified subject ID, COVID-19 status, age in years and sex were almost always included in the sample metadata. Subjects who had been exposed to COVID-19, were actively infected with it, or had recovered from it provided the deeply sampled blood TCRbeta repertoires that made up the dataset. The repertoires were made available in a free public database intended to serve as a resource for research on the immune response to SARS-CoV-2.

Enrolling through a virtual design, the prospective study's participants ranged in age from about 18 to 100 years and lived across roughly 23 United States geographic areas. To assign participants to cohorts, the prospective study relied on clinical history that participants themselves reported in a screening survey and a study questionnaire. A participant counted as exposed if, within 2 weeks of entering the study, that participant had been in contact with someone who had a PCR-confirmed or clinician-diagnosed COVID-19 case. In the prospective study, mobile phlebotomists collected whole blood, serum and a nasopharyngeal or oropharyngeal swab from each participant. Participants in the prospective study had the option to provide additional blood draws and questionnaires over a roughly 2-month period. Prospective study blood samples were shipped either frozen or at room temperature before DNA extraction.

What the research found in general, with its limitations: How much clinical and demographic metadata was included differed by source and by participant, and the metadata was provided uncurated.

TCRbeta CDR3 regions were amplified from genomic DNA using the immunoSEQ Assay, a bias-controlled multiplex PCR. Concerning the study's data processing: The number of nucleated cells in each sample was estimated from the amplification of reference gene primers within the assay. Sequence reads were collapsed and filtered to measure the absolute abundance of every unique TCRbeta CDR3 rearrangement. For each sample, productive Simpson clonality was calculated by taking the square root of Simpson's diversity index across productive rearrangements. Imported from immuneACCESS, the table was reduced by TCRdb to in-frame sequences with V and J called. These copies leave out some clones; in studies compared against another copy, an unresolved V gene accounts for under half, and the cause of the remainder is not known. For V, J and clone size, that table is used; D and trimming come from the DNA. The sample data list 190,000 or so clones, and around nine tenths of these were observed just once. Of the sample, around 4.5% falls within the top ten clones.

Looking up the germline V gene yields CDR1 LGHNA and CDR2 YNFKEQ. The CDR3 sequence holds 14 residues, the cysteine and phenylalanine included. Only the CDR3 DNA is retained, 42 bases long and in frame from the first base. Germline trimming: 4 bases from V, 6 bases from J; junction bases outside gene matches: 8. The TCR sequence derives from a woman aged 25 to 39 who had been exposed to COVID-19. The sample was PBMCs or T cells enriched from blood (not recorded which). Rearrangement joined TRBV4-2 to TRBJ1-1; 7 central bases correspond to TRBD1. The CDR3 has the sequence CASSRRQGIAEAFF. The DNA sequence is TGTGCCAGCAGCCGCAGACAGGGAATCGCTGAAGCTTTCTTT.